This paragraph covers one T cell receptor beta chain sequence. This CDR3 region has 13 residues. J gave up 7 bases and V 4 bases, and 5 bases lay outside the gene matches. CDR1 and CDR2 (germline): MGHRA, YSYEKL. This sample was included in a study of blood T cell repertoires in COVID-19. In the original workflow: Researchers report that nucleated cell counts were estimated from reference gene primer amplification. Using immunoSEQ multiplex PCR, the repertoire was profiled, and TCRdb retains in-frame clones only, with some absent. That table supplies the V and J calls and clone size; D and trimming were determined from the DNA. The sample contains a few hundred thousand clones, roughly nine tenths of which appear only once.

The chain links TRBV4-1 to TRBJ1-2, with 8 bases lining up with TRBD1. The specimen was PBMCs or T cells enriched from blood (not recorded which). The TCR comes from a young woman who had recovered from COVID-19. The CDR3 nucleotides are TGCGCCAGCAGCCCGCAGGGGGCCAGTGGCTACACCTTC. Protein sequence: CASSPQGASGYTF.